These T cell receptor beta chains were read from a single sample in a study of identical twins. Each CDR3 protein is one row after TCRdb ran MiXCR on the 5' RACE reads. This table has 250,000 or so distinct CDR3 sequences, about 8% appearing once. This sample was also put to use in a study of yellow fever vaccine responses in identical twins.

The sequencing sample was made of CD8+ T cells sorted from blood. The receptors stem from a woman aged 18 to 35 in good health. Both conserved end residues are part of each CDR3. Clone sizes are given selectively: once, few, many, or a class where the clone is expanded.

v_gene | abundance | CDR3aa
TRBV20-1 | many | CSATTYSYEQYF
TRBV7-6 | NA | CASSRGEGESPLHF
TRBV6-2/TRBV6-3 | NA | CASTTIGTPNTGELFF
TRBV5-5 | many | CASSLAAGGTTDTQYF
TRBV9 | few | CASSAEQGAHGANVLTF
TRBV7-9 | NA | CASSPPTSGPDTQYF
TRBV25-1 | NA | CASSGRDGSNQPQHF
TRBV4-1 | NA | CASSQGPGNEKLFF
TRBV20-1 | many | CSARELRFYEQYF
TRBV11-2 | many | CASSGSGESYNEQFF
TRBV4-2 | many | CASSQEGAGSTYEQYF
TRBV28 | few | CASSREDEKLFF
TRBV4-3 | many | CASSPKTYEQYF
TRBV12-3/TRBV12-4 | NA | CASSFWASGDYEQYF
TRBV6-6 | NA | CASSPNYYNEQFF
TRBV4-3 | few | CASSQGGQKDLFF
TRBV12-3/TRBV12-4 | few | CASSLGLGGGTGQFF
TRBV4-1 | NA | CASSQLEGDDEQYF
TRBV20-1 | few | CSARLVRELGDYEQYF
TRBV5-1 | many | CASRLIGGAFTGELFF
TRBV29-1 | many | CSVAGGSATEQFF
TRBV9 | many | CASSVDGGDPGSYF
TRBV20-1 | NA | CSAPRDRGTDTQYF
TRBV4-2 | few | CASRPGQGYEQYF
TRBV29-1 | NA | CSVVTLSLFYEQYF
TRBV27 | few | CASSSYSGSGIYEQYF
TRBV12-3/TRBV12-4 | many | CASSFVRGPTDQDEQFF
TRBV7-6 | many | CASSPSARLNTEAFF
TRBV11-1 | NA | CASSLETHYEQYF
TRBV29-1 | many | CSGGGRSSYEQYF
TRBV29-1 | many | CSVLTRHGNTIYF